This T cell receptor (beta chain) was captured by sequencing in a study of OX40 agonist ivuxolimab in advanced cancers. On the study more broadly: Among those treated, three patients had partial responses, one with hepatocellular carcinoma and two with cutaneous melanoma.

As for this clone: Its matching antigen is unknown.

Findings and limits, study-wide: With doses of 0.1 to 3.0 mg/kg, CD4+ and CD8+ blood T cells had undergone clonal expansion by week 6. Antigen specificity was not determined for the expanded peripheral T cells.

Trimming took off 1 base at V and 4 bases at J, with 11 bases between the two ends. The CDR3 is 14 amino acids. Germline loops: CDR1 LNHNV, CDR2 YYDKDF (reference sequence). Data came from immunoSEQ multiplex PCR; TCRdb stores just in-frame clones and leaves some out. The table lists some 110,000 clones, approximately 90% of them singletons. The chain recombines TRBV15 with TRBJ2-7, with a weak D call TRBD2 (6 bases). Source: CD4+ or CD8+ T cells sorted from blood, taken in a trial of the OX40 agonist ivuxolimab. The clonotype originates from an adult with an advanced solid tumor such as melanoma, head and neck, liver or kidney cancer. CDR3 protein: CATSRVLGGYEQYF. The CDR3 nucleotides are TGTGCCACCAGCAGAGTTTTGGGGGGATACGAGCAGTACTTC.